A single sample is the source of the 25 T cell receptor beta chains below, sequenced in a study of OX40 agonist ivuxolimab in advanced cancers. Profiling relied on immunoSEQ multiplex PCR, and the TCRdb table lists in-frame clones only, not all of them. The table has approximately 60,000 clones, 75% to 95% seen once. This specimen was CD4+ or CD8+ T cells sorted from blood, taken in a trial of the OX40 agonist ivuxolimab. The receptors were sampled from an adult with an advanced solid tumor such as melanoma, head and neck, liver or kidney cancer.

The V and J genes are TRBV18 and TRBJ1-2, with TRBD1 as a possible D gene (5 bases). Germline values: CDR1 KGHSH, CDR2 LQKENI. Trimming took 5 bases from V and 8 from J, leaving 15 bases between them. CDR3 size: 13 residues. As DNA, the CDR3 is TGTGCCAGCTCATCCGGGACGACCTTAGGCTACACCTTC. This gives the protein CASSSGTTLGYTF.

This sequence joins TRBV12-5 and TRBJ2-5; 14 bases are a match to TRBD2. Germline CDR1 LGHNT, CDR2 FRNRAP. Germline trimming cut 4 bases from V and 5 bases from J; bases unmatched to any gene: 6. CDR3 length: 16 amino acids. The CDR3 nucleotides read TGTGCTAGTGGTTGGGGGACTAGCGGGAGTCGGGAGACCCAGTACTTC. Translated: CASGWGTSGSRETQYF.

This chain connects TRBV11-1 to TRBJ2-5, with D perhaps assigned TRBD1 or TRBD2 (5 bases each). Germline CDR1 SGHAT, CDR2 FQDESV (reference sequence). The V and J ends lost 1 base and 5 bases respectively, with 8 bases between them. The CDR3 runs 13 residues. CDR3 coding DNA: TGTGCCAGCAGCTTAGGAGGGGTGGAGACCCAGTACTTC. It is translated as CASSLGGVETQYF.

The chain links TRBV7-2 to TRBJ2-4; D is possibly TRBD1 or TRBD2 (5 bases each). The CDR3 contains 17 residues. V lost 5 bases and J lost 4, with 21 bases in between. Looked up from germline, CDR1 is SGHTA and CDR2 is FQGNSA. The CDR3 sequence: CASSTRDDGPPKNIQYF. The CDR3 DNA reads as TGTGCCAGCAGCACCAGGGACGACGGCCCCCCGAAAAACATTCAGTACTTC.

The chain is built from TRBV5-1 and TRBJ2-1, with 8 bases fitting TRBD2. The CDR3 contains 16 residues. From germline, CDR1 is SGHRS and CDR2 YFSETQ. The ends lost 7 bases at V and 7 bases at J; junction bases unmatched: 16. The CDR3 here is CASRPLSGSIGNEQFF. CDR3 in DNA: TGCGCCAGCCGGCCATTAAGCGGGAGTATAGGAAATGAGCAGTTCTTC. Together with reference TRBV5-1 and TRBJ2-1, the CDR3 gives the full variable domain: KAGVTQTPRYLIKTRGQQVTLSCSPISGHRSVSWYQQTPGQGLQFLFEYFSETQRNKGNFPGRFSGRQFSNSRSEMNVSTLELGDSALYLCASRPLSGSIGNEQFFGPGTRLTVL.

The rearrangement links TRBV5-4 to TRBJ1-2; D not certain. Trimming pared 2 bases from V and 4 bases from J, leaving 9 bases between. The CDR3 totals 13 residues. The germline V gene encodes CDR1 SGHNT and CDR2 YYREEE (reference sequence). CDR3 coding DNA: TGTGCCAGCAGCTTACCGAATCTCTATGGCTACACCTTC. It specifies CASSLPNLYGYTF.

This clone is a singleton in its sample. The CDR3, as DNA: TGTGCCAGCAGTCAATTCTCTGGGGCCAACGTCCTGACTTTC. Translation gives CASSQFSGANVLTF. The gene calls are TRBV28 and TRBJ2-6, with D unresolved. The V gene lost 5 bases and the J gene lost 0 bases, with 5 bases spanning the gap. The CDR3 totals 14 residues. In germline, CDR1 is MDHEN, CDR2 SYDVKM.

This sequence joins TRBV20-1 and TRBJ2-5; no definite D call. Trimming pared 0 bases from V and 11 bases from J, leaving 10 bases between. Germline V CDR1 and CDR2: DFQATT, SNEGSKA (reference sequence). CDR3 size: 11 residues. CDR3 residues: CSARDWVEQYF. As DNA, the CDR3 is TGCAGTGCTAGAGATTGGGTTGAGCAGTACTTC.

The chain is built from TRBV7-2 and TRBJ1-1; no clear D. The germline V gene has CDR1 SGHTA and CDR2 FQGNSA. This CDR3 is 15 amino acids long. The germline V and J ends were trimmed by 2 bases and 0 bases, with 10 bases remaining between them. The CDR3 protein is CASSLFGSVNTEAFF. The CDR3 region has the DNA TGTGCCAGCAGCTTATTTGGGTCGGTGAACACTGAAGCTTTCTTT. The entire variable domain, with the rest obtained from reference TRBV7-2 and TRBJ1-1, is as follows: GAGVSQSPSNKVTEKGKDVELRCDPISGHTALYWYRQSLGQGLEFLIYFQGNSAPDKSGLPSDRFSAERTGGSVSTLTIQRTQQEDSAVYLCASSLFGSVNTEAFFGQGTRLTVV.

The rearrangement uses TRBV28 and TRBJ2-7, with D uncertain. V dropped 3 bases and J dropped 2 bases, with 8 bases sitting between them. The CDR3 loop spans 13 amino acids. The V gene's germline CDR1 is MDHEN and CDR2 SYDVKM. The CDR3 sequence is CASSFGRPYEQYF. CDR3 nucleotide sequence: TGTGCCAGCAGTTTCGGAAGACCCTACGAGCAGTACTTC.

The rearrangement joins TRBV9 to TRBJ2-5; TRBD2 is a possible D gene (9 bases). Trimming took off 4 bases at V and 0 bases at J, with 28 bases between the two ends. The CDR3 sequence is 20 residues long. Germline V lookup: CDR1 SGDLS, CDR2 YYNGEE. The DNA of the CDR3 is TGTGCCAGCAGCTTTAGGACAGGGTTCAGACTAGCGGACGACCAAGAGACCCAGTACTTC. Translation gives CASSFRTGFRLADDQETQYF. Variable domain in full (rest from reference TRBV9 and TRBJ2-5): DSGVTQTPKHLITATGQRVTLRCSPRSGDLSVYWYQQSLDQGLQFLIQYYNGEERAKGNILERFSAQQFPDLHSELNLSSLELGDSALYFCASSFRTGFRLADDQETQYFGPGTRLLVL.

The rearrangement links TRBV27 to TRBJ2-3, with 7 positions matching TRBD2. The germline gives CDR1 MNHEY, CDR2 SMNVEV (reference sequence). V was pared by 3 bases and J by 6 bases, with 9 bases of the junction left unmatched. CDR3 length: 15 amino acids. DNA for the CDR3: TGTGCCAGCAGTTTCGGGGGGAGGGCAGGGGATACGCAGTATTTT. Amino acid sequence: CASSFGGRAGDTQYF.

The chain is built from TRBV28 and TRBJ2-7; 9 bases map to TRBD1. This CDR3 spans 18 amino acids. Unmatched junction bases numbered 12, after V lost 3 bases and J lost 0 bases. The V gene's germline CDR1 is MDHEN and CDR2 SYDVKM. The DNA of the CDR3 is TGTGCCAGCAGTTTTTCCCCCCCGGGACAGGGAAGCTCCTACGAGCAGTACTTC. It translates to CASSFSPPGQGSSYEQYF.

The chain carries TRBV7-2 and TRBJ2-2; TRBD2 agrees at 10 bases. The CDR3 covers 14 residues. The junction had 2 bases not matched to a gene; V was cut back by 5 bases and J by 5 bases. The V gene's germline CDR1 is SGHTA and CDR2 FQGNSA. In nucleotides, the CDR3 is TGTGCCAGCAGCCCGACTAGCGGGACCGGGGAGCTGTTTTTT. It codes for CASSPTSGTGELFF.

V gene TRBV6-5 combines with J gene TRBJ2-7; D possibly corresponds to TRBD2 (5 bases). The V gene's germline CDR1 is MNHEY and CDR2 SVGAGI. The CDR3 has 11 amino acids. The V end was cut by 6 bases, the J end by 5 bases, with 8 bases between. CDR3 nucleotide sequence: TGTGCCAGCAGGAGGGTCCACGAGCAGTACTTC. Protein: CASRRVHEQYF.

DNA of the CDR3: TGTGCCATCAGTGAGTCTGGGTCGAGGAATGAGCAGTTCTTC. Translation: CAISESGSRNEQFF. The gene calls are TRBV10-3 and TRBJ2-1; D unresolved. This CDR3 contains 14 residues. CDR1 is ENHRY, CDR2 SYGVKD, per germline. The V gene lost 0 bases and the J gene lost 7 bases, with 10 bases spanning the gap.

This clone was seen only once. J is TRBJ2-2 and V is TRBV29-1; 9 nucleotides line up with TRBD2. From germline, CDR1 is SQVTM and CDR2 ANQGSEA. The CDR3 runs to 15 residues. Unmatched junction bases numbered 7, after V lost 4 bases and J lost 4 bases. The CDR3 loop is CSVGASGNPTGELFF. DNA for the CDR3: TGCAGCGTTGGGGCTAGCGGGAACCCCACCGGGGAGCTGTTTTTT.

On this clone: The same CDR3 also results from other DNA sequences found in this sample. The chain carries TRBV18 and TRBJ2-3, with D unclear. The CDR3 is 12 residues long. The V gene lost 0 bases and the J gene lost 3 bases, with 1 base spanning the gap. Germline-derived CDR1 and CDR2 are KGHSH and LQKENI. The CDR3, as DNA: TGTGCCAGCTCACCACCAACAGATACGCAGTATTTT. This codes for CASSPPTDTQYF.

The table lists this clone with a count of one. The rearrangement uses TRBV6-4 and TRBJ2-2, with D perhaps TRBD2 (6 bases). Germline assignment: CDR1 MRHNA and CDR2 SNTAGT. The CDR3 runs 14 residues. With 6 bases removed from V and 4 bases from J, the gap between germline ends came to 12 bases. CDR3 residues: CASSIGRRTGELFF. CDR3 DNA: TGTGCCAGCAGCATTGGGAGGCGCACCGGGGAGCTGTTTTTT.

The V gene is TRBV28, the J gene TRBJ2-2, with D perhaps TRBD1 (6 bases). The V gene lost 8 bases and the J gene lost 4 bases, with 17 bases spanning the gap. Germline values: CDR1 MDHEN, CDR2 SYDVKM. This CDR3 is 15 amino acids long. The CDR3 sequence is CASLPRGSGTGELFF. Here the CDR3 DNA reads TGTGCCAGCCTCCCCAGGGGTTCGGGCACCGGGGAGCTGTTTTTT. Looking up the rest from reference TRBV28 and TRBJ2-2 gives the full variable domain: DVKVTQSSRYLVKRTGEKVFLECVQDMDHENMFWYRQDPGLGLRLIYFSYDVKMKEKGDIPEGYSVSREKKERFSLILESASTNQTSMYLCASLPRGSGTGELFFGEGSRLTVL.

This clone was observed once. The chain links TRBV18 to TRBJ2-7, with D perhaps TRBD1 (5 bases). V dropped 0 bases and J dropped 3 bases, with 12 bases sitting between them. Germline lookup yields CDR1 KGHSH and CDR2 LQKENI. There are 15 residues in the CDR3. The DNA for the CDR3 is TGTGCCAGCTCACCACCAGGGCAGGGTCTCTACGAGCAGTACTTC. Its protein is CASSPPGQGLYEQYF.

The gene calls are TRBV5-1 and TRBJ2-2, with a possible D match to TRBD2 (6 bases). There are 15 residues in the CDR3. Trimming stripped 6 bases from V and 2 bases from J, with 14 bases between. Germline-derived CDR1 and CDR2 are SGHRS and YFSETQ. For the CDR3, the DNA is TGCGCCAGCACAACTGGCGGGGTTAACACCGGGGAGCTGTTTTTT. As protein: CASTTGGVNTGELFF.

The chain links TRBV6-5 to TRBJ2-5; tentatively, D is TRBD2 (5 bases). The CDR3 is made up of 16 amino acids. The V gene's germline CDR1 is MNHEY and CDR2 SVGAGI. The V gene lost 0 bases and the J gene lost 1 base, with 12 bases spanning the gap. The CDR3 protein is CASSYSGMRPQETQYF. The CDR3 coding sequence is TGTGCCAGCAGTTACTCCGGGATGCGTCCCCAAGAGACCCAGTACTTC.

As DNA, the CDR3 is TGCAGCGTTGACGGGGATCAAGATACGCAGTATTTT. It codes for CSVDGDQDTQYF. This chain joins TRBV29-1 and TRBJ2-3, with a tentative D call TRBD2 (5 bases). Looked up from germline, CDR1 is SQVTM and CDR2 is ANQGSEA. Trimming stripped 3 bases from V and 5 bases from J, with 9 bases between. The CDR3 has 12 residues.

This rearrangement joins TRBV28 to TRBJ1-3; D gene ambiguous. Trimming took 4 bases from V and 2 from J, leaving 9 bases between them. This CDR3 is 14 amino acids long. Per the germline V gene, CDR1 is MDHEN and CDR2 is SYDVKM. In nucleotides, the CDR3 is TGTGCCAGCAGTTCCCGGACGCCTGGAAACACCATATATTTT. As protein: CASSSRTPGNTIYF.